Listed here are 21 T cell receptor beta chains from one sample, sequenced in a study of control samples from healthy donors and cancer patients. Method: immunoSEQ multiplex PCR; TCRdb's copy keeps in-frame clones and lacks some. The sample has about 160,000 clones; under 96% are singletons. Sequencing was done on a sample of blood. These TCRs come from a woman between 25 and 40 years old in good health.

The chain uses TRBV7-9 and TRBJ2-2; 7 nucleotides align to TRBD1. Germline-derived CDR1 and CDR2 are SEHNR and FQNEAQ (reference sequence). The CDR3 extends over 16 amino acids. V lost 5 bases and J lost 5; bases outside the gene matches: 11. In DNA form, the CDR3 reads TGTGCCAGCAGCGGACCCCGGACAGGAGTTACCGGGGAGCTGTTTTTT. Its translation: CASSGPRTGVTGELFF.

The chain recombines TRBV19 with TRBJ1-1, with D uncertain. The CDR3 runs to 13 residues. CDR1 and CDR2 (germline): LNHDA, SQIVND (reference sequence). Trimming cost V 2 bases and J 1 base, with 5 bases left between them. The CDR3 bases are TGTGCCAGTAGTATATCCTCGAACACTGAAGCTTTCTTT. Residues: CASSISSNTEAFF. Variable domain in full (rest from reference TRBV19 and TRBJ1-1): DGGITQSPKYLFRKEGQNVTLSCEQNLNHDAMYWYRQDPGQGLRLIYYSQIVNDFQKGDIAEGYSVSREKKESFPLTVTSAQKNPTAFYLCASSISSNTEAFFGQGTRLTVV.

V and J are TRBV2 and TRBJ2-3, with D perhaps matching TRBD2 (6 bases). Trimming left V 4 bases short and J 4 bases short, with 15 bases between. This CDR3 is 15 amino acids long. The germline V gene encodes CDR1 SNHLY and CDR2 FYNNEI. The CDR3 DNA sequence: TGTGCCAGCAGTGGGGGGGTCTTCACCGCAGATACGCAGTATTTT. Translation: CASSGGVFTADTQYF.

V is TRBV2 and J is TRBJ1-1, with 7 bases matching TRBD1. Trimming at V came to 4 bases and at J to 5 bases, leaving 13 bases not matched to a gene. Per the germline V gene, CDR1 is SNHLY and CDR2 is FYNNEI. The CDR3 contains 16 residues. The CDR3 spells CASSVDRVVLRTEAFF. The CDR3 DNA follows: TGTGCCAGCAGTGTCGACAGGGTGGTCCTGAGAACTGAAGCTTTCTTT.

The chain carries TRBV9 and TRBJ1-2; D remains unclear. This CDR3 has 12 residues. V was clipped by 0 bases and J by 7 bases, with 7 bases between them. CDR1 is SGDLS and CDR2 is YYNGEE in the germline V gene. CDR3 in amino acids: CASSVGLAGYTF. The DNA for the CDR3 is TGTGCCAGCAGCGTAGGGCTGGCTGGCTACACCTTC.

The chain links TRBV6-1 to TRBJ1-2; no clear D gene. CDR1 and CDR2 from the germline V gene are MNHNS and SASEGT. The CDR3 loop spans 12 amino acids. V was pared by 3 bases and J by 6 bases, with 8 bases between. In DNA form, the CDR3 reads TGTGCCAGCAGTGACCCTGGCGATGGCTACACCTTC. Encoded protein: CASSDPGDGYTF.

This chain uses TRBV6-6 with TRBJ2-7; D perhaps matches TRBD2 (7 bases). The CDR3 totals 14 residues. V was trimmed by 8 bases and J by 3 bases, leaving 17 bases between them. CDR1 and CDR2 from the germline V gene are MNHNY and SVGAGI (reference sequence). CDR3 in DNA: TGTGCCAGCGGAACGGGGGGCGCCGGCTACGAGCAGTACTTC. Amino acids: CASGTGGAGYEQYF.

This sequence joins TRBV28 and TRBJ1-6; maybe TRBD1 (5 bases). Germline CDR1 is MDHEN and CDR2 is SYDVKM. The CDR3 contains 15 residues. Trimming left V 6 bases short and J 6 bases short, with 15 bases between. The CDR3 sequence is CASRIGGQANSPLHF. As DNA, the CDR3 is TGTGCCAGCAGGATAGGAGGACAAGCTAATTCACCCCTCCACTTT.

The chain couples TRBV30 to TRBJ2-3, with 7 bases aligning to TRBD2. Germline V lookup: CDR1 GTSNPN, CDR2 SVGIG (reference sequence). Losses at the gene ends were 0 bases for V and 1 base for J; bases not matched to a gene: 4. The CDR3 consists of 15 residues. CDR3 in amino acids: CAWSVGGEGTDTQYF. The CDR3 DNA sequence: TGTGCCTGGAGTGTGGGGGGGGAGGGCACAGATACGCAGTATTTT.

This sequence joins TRBV11-2 and TRBJ2-1; a weak D match, TRBD2 (5 bases). The V end lost 4 bases, the J end lost 2 bases, and 12 bases lay between the germline ends. The CDR3 is 15 amino acids. Germline values: CDR1 SGHAT, CDR2 FQNNGV. Here the CDR3 DNA reads TGTGCCAGCAGCTCCGCGGGTGACCCCTACAATGAGCAGTTCTTC. Protein sequence: CASSSAGDPYNEQFF. Full variable domain (remainder filled in from reference TRBV11-2 and TRBJ2-1): EAGVAQSPRYKIIEKRQSVAFWCNPISGHATLYWYQQILGQGPKLLIQFQNNGVVDDSQLPKDRFSAERLKGVDSTLKIQPAKLEDSAVYLCASSSAGDPYNEQFFGPGTRLTVL.

The chain has TRBV19 and TRBJ2-1, with D possibly TRBD1 on 6 matching bases. The CDR3 is 12 amino acids. The V end was cut by 4 bases, the J end by 7 bases, with 8 bases between. Germline lookup yields CDR1 LNHDA and CDR2 SQIVND (reference sequence). The CDR3 DNA reads TGTGCCAGTAGTAACGGACAGAATGAGCAGTTCTTC. Translation: CASSNGQNEQFF. Filled out from reference TRBV19 and TRBJ2-1, the complete variable domain reads DGGITQSPKYLFRKEGQNVTLSCEQNLNHDAMYWYRQDPGQGLRLIYYSQIVNDFQKGDIAEGYSVSREKKESFPLTVTSAQKNPTAFYLCASSNGQNEQFFGPGTRLTVL.

The rearrangement joins TRBV7-6 to TRBJ1-2; D is ambiguous. This CDR3 comprises 15 residues. V was clipped by 5 bases and J by 4 bases, with 17 bases between them. The germline CDR1 and CDR2 sequences are SGHVS and FNYEAQ. The CDR3 coding sequence is TGTGCCAGCAGCCCAACGCCAAGTGGAGGCTATGGCTACACCTTC. Its protein product is CASSPTPSGGYGYTF.

The V call is TRBV27, the J call TRBJ1-1, with D possibly matching TRBD1 (6 bases). This CDR3 contains 14 residues. Germline values: CDR1 MNHEY, CDR2 SMNVEV (reference sequence). V lost 5 bases to trimming and J lost 2 bases, with 12 bases between them. In DNA form, the CDR3 reads TGTGCCAGCAGTCCCCGGACAGAAAACACTGAAGCTTTCTTT. Its translation is CASSPRTENTEAFF.

V gene TRBV5-1 combines with J gene TRBJ2-5; D is possibly TRBD2 (6 bases). This CDR3 is built from 14 residues. Between the trimmed V and J ends, which lost 7 bases and 2 bases, there was a span of 15 bases. Germline V lookup: CDR1 SGHRS, CDR2 YFSETQ. CDR3 coding DNA: TGCGCCAGCCGACTTTGGGGGGAGCAAGAGACCCAGTACTTC. This codes for CASRLWGEQETQYF.

The gene calls are TRBV5-1 and TRBJ1-2; tentative D call: TRBD1 (6 bases). Trimming stripped 5 bases from V and 1 base from J, with 9 bases between. CDR3 length: 13 residues. Per germline, CDR1 SGHRS and CDR2 YFSETQ. Here the CDR3 DNA reads TGCGCCAGCAGATTACAGGGTAACTATGGCTACACCTTC. It yields the protein CASRLQGNYGYTF.

The chain has TRBV4-1 and TRBJ1-4; D is perhaps TRBD1 (6 bases). Trimming cost V 3 bases and J 7 bases, with 18 bases left between them. Germline V lookup: CDR1 MGHRA, CDR2 YSYEKL. The CDR3 covers 16 residues. The chain's CDR3 is CASSQEEEGGREKLFF. CDR3 coding DNA: TGCGCCAGCAGCCAGGAGGAAGAGGGGGGGCGTGAAAAACTGTTTTTT.

The rearrangement joins TRBV6-5 to TRBJ1-2; perhaps TRBD1 as D (5 bases). The CDR3 has 14 residues. V was pared by 6 bases and J by 7 bases, with 18 bases between. The germline CDR1 and CDR2 sequences are MNHEY and SVGAGI. The CDR3 bases are TGTGCCAGCAGCCTCGTGGGAGGGGCAGGTGGCTACACCTTC. Residues: CASSLVGGAGGYTF.

This clone came up once. V is TRBV28 and J is TRBJ1-1; the D gene is possibly TRBD1 (5 bases). Germline CDR1 is MDHEN and CDR2 is SYDVKM. The CDR3 runs 15 residues. V lost 6 bases and J 1 base, leaving 15 bases between the germline ends. CDR3 region: CASRLLGGENTEAFF. For the CDR3, the DNA is TGTGCCAGCAGACTTTTGGGGGGAGAGAACACTGAAGCTTTCTTT.

The V call is TRBV6-4, the J call TRBJ2-2; 9 bases match TRBD2. CDR1 and CDR2 (germline): MRHNA, SNTAGT. This CDR3 comprises 15 residues. The V and J ends lost 4 bases and 6 bases, in that order; junction bases with no gene match: 6. This CDR3 reads CASSVLAGPSGELFF. The CDR3 DNA reads TGTGCCAGCAGTGTGCTAGCGGGACCATCCGGGGAGCTGTTTTTT.

The chain has TRBV7-8 and TRBJ2-2, with D possibly TRBD1 on 5 matching bases. The CDR3 extends over 13 amino acids. Trimming removed 2 bases from V and 6 bases from J, with 7 bases in between. CDR1 and CDR2 from the germline V gene are SGHVS and FQNEAQ. CDR3 nucleotides: TGTGCCAGCAGCTTACCACAGGCCGGGGAGCTGTTTTTT. Translation gives CASSLPQAGELFF.

As regards this clone: The junction departs from germline at one end; a sequencing error may be responsible. The CDR3 DNA reads as TGTGCCTGGAGTGTAGGGGACAGGGGGCACTCCCAATTT. It is translated as CAWSVGDRGHSQF. V and J are TRBV30 and TRBJ2-3; 12 positions agree with TRBD1. The CDR3 is 13 residues long. CDR1 is GTSNPN, CDR2 SVGIG, per germline (reference sequence).